The 17 T cell receptor beta chains reported below all come from one sample, sequenced in a study of cytomegalovirus exposure and HLA in healthy donors. PCR used 60 Vbeta primers and 13 Jbeta primers. Measured with immunoSEQ multiplex PCR; TCRdb has only the in-frame clones, and not every one. This table holds about 180,000 clones, around 80% found once. Specimen: PBMCs. The receptor source for this set is a girl aged 5-17 years in good health and CMV-seropositive.

The chain couples TRBV5-1 to TRBJ2-7; 10 bases are a match to TRBD2. Trimming cost V 5 bases and J 2 bases; bases outside gene matches: 4. The V gene's germline CDR1 is SGHRS and CDR2 YFSETQ. The CDR3 covers 14 residues. The CDR3 is CASSRTSGTYEQYF. The CDR3 region has the DNA TGCGCCAGCAGTCGGACTAGCGGCACCTACGAGCAGTACTTC.

The CDR3 nucleotides are TGTGCCAGCAGCTCTACTAGCGGGAGGGCCCTCAATGAGCAGTTCTTC. As protein: CASSSTSGRALNEQFF. The gene calls are TRBV7-9 and TRBJ2-1; 13 positions agree with TRBD2. This CDR3 is 16 amino acids long. The ends lost 4 bases at V and 6 bases at J; junction bases unmatched: 6. The germline V gene encodes CDR1 SEHNR and CDR2 FQNEAQ (reference sequence).

This clone was detected only a few times. The chain has TRBV29-1 and TRBJ1-2, with D unclear. The germline CDR1 and CDR2 sequences are SQVTM and ANQGSEA. This CDR3 has 12 residues. V was cut by 1 base and J by 1 base, with 4 bases left in between. The CDR3 nucleotides read TGCAGCGTTGAAGGCGATAACTATGGCTACACCTTC. It specifies CSVEGDNYGYTF.

This clone appeared a single time. The V call is TRBV7-6, the J call TRBJ2-3; 9 positions agree with TRBD1. The CDR3 consists of 15 residues. CDR1 is SGHVS, CDR2 FNYEAQ, per germline. V lost 3 bases, J lost 2 bases, and 3 bases stayed unmatched. The CDR3 coding sequence is TGTGCCAGCAGCTTCCGGGACAGGGCCACAGATACGCAGTATTTT. Translating it yields CASSFRDRATDTQYF.

The gene calls are TRBV4-1 and TRBJ1-1, with D perhaps matching TRBD1 (5 bases). Germline-derived CDR1 and CDR2 are MGHRA and YSYEKL. This CDR3 is 13 amino acids long. V was cut by 1 base and J by 8 bases, with 11 bases left in between. Here the CDR3 DNA reads TGCGCCAGCAGCCAAGTTGGGGGGTCGGAAGCTTTCTTT. Encoded protein: CASSQVGGSEAFF.

This chain links TRBV18 with TRBJ2-5; D possibly corresponds to TRBD1 (5 bases). Germline V gene sequence: CDR1 KGHSH, CDR2 LQKENI. This CDR3 has 14 amino acids. V was clipped by 4 bases and J by 4 bases, with 13 bases between them. The CDR3 DNA reads TGTGCCAGCTCACAGGGGAAGGTACTAGAGACCCAGTACTTC. Encoded protein: CASSQGKVLETQYF.

The chain carries TRBV27 and TRBJ1-4, with 8 bases that match TRBD1. The ends lost 6 bases at V and 0 bases at J; junction bases unmatched: 6. The length of the CDR3 is 16 residues. Germline V gene sequence: CDR1 MNHEY, CDR2 SMNVEV (reference sequence). CDR3 protein: CASSPDRGATNEKLFF. The CDR3 DNA is TGTGCCAGCAGCCCTGACAGGGGTGCAACTAATGAAAAACTGTTTTTT.

The chain couples TRBV7-6 to TRBJ2-5, with 11 bases that match TRBD2. The V gene's germline CDR1 is SGHVS and CDR2 FNYEAQ. V shed 7 bases and J 0 bases; nucleotides not matched to a gene: 13. The CDR3 has 18 residues. The CDR3 is CASKAGTSGNLDQETQYF. The CDR3 DNA reads TGTGCCAGCAAAGCCGGGACTAGCGGAAATTTAGACCAAGAGACCCAGTACTTC.

The V and J genes are TRBV6-6 and TRBJ2-7; D possibly corresponds to TRBD1 (5 bases). The V end lost 5 bases, the J end lost 2 bases, and 13 bases lay between the germline ends. The CDR3 has 14 residues. Germline loops: CDR1 MNHNY, CDR2 SVGAGI (reference sequence). CDR3: CASSKNRLTYEQYF. The CDR3 DNA reads as TGTGCCAGCAGTAAAAACAGGCTTACCTACGAGCAGTACTTC.

In regard to this clone: The junction departs from the called germline gene at one end, perhaps through a read error. The V gene is TRBV7-9, the J gene TRBJ2-1; D remains unclear. The CDR3 contains 13 residues. CDR1 and CDR2 (germline): SEHNR, FQNEAQ (reference sequence). The CDR3 DNA sequence: TGTGCCAGCAGGGAAGACTCCAACAATGAGCAGTTCTTC. Translated, it gives CASREDSNNEQFF.

The genes are TRBV19 and TRBJ2-2, with a possible D match to TRBD2 (6 bases). CDR3 size: 15 residues. Between the trimmed V and J ends, which lost 9 bases and 6 bases, there was a span of 20 bases. Germline V lookup: CDR1 LNHDA, CDR2 SQIVND (reference sequence). The CDR3, as DNA: TGTGCCAGCCACCTAGACGGGAGTCTGGCCGGGGAGCTGTTTTTT. This encodes CASHLDGSLAGELFF.

The V and J genes are TRBV7-8 and TRBJ1-5; 12 nucleotides agree with TRBD1. With 3 bases clipped from V and 5 bases from J, the junction kept 20 bases outside the gene matches. The CDR3 has 21 residues. Germline V lookup: CDR1 SGHVS, CDR2 FQNEAQ. The CDR3 DNA is TGTGCCAGCAGCTTCGCCCGGCGGGGACAGGGGGCGGAAGGGTGGTATCAGCCCCAGCATTTT. Protein product: CASSFARRGQGAEGWYQPQHF.

This clone was detected a few times. The same CDR3 can be traced to other DNA sequences in this sample. J is TRBJ2-1 and V is TRBV5-1, with 11 bases identical to TRBD2. CDR3 length equals 14 residues. Germline V gene sequence: CDR1 SGHRS, CDR2 YFSETQ. The V gene end was trimmed by 5 bases and the J gene end by 4 bases; junction bases not matched to a gene: 2. CDR3 nucleotides: TGCGCCAGCAGTTCTAGCGGGGGGTACAATGAGCAGTTCTTC. Protein: CASSSSGGYNEQFF.

The chain employs TRBV5-1 and TRBJ1-1; D ambiguous. Germline CDR1 and CDR2: SGHRS and YFSETQ. V was pared by 0 bases and J by 7 bases, with 10 bases between. CDR3 length: 13 amino acids. CDR3: CASSLERLDEAFF. The CDR3 DNA sequence: TGCGCCAGCAGCTTGGAACGGCTAGATGAAGCTTTCTTT. Complete variable domain (other parts from reference TRBV5-1 and TRBJ1-1): KAGVTQTPRYLIKTRGQQVTLSCSPISGHRSVSWYQQTPGQGLQFLFEYFSETQRNKGNFPGRFSGRQFSNSRSEMNVSTLELGDSALYLCASSLERLDEAFFGQGTRLTVV.

This chain uses TRBV5-1 with TRBJ2-3; tentative D call: TRBD1 (6 bases). The CDR3 length is 15 residues. Trimming pared 4 bases from V and 3 bases from J, leaving 15 bases between. Germline V gene lookup returns CDR1 SGHRS and CDR2 YFSETQ. The CDR3 region has the DNA TGCGCCAGCAGCCGACAGGAGCCAATTACAGATACGCAGTATTTT. Protein product: CASSRQEPITDTQYF.

This chain connects TRBV5-1 to TRBJ1-2; TRBD1 matches 7 bases. The J segment lost 0 bases and the V segment lost 0 bases, leaving 2 bases of the junction unmatched. Germline assignment: CDR1 SGHRS and CDR2 YFSETQ. This CDR3 contains 15 residues. The CDR3 region has the DNA TGCGCCAGCAGCTTGGGAGGGACAGCTAACTATGGCTACACCTTC. Translated, it gives CASSLGGTANYGYTF.

V gene TRBV30 combines with J gene TRBJ1-1, with a tentative D call TRBD1 (6 bases). The V end lost 2 bases, the J end lost 0 bases, and 10 bases lay between the germline ends. The CDR3 runs to 14 residues. CDR1 GTSNPN and CDR2 SVGIG come from the germline V gene (reference sequence). CDR3 sequence: CAWSPGALNTEAFF. The CDR3 DNA is TGTGCCTGGAGTCCAGGGGCTTTGAACACTGAAGCTTTCTTT.